Shown below are 16 T cell receptor beta chains from a single sample sequenced in a study of regulatory T cells in long-lasting Graves disease. Sample time point: newly diagnosed GD, antithyroid drugs for less than 3 months. From PBMCs, RNA was extracted and then used to make the TCR library. Researchers made TCR beta libraries by using iRepertoire HTBI primers and running Arm-PCR on CDR3 regions. TCRdb re-analysed the multiplex PCR reads in MiXCR, keeping a single row per CDR3 protein. The sample contains roughly 420,000 distinct CDR3 sequences, 13% to 15% of which appear only once. The sample was also reused in another study, on T cells in Graves' hyperthyroidism and ophthalmopathy.

The source material was peripheral blood mononuclear cells (PBMCs), sampled at new diagnosis, from a patient treated with antithyroid drugs. The origin of the receptors is a woman in her forties or fifties with Graves disease.

For this clonotype: An end of the junction differs from the germline gene, which may be a read error. V is TRBV4-1 and J is TRBJ1-1; D unclear. The germline gives CDR1 MGHRA, CDR2 YSYEKL. This CDR3 has 16 residues. The CDR3 DNA is TGCGCCGGCAGCCAAGAAATGGGCATCCTTAACACTGAAGCTTTCTTT. Translating gives CAGSQEMGILNTEAFF.

This clonotype occurred many times. This sequence joins TRBV11-2 and TRBJ2-1, with D possibly matching TRBD1 (6 bases). The CDR3 is 13 residues long. Trimming left V 8 bases short and J 9 bases short, with 17 bases between. CDR1 and CDR2 (germline): SGHAT, FQNNGV. The CDR3 nucleotides read TGTGCCAGCTCAAGGGCAGGGGATGTTGAGCAGTTCTTC. Translated, it gives CASSRAGDVEQFF.

This clonotype was recorded many times. This sequence joins TRBV6-2 or TRBV6-3 and TRBJ2-1; TRBD1 aligns across 7 bases. Germline CDR1 is MNHEY and CDR2 is SVGEGT. The CDR3 runs 17 residues. V shed 0 bases, J shed 3 bases, and the junction held 8 bases outside the gene matches. CDR3 DNA sequence: TGTGCCAGCAGTTACTCGATTGGGACAGACCACTACAATGAGCAGTTCTTC. It translates to CASSYSIGTDHYNEQFF.

The chain employs TRBV28 and TRBJ2-2; 7 bases line up with TRBD2. CDR1 is MDHEN, CDR2 SYDVKM, per germline. V lost 3 bases to trimming and J lost 3 bases; unmatched junction nucleotides: 4. This CDR3 comprises 15 residues. CDR3 region: CASSLGGDHTGELFF. DNA of the CDR3: TGTGCCAGCAGTTTGGGAGGGGACCACACCGGGGAGCTGTTTTTT.

This clonotype was found a few times. The chain joins TRBV18 to TRBJ1-2, with 7 bases identical to TRBD1. The CDR3 is 14 amino acids. V shed 6 bases, J shed 4 bases, and the junction held 8 bases outside the gene matches. Germline CDR1 and CDR2: KGHSH and LQKENI. For the CDR3, the DNA is TGTGCCAGCTCGCGGGACAGCTTGGGCTATGGCTACACCTTC. It translates to CASSRDSLGYGYTF.

This chain uses TRBV9 with TRBJ1-5; no definite D call. Trimming removed 3 bases at V and 2 bases at J, with 12 bases between. CDR1 is SGDLS, CDR2 YYNGEE, per germline. CDR3 length: 15 amino acids. For the CDR3, the DNA is TGTGCCAGCAGCGCGGGTGGCACAGGCAATCAGCCCCAGCATTTT. It yields the protein CASSAGGTGNQPQHF.

This clonotype was observed at least ten times. The rearrangement joins TRBV7-3 to TRBJ2-1; 13 bases match TRBD2. Germline CDR1 SGHTA, CDR2 FQGTGA. This CDR3 comprises 13 residues. The J segment lost 12 bases and the V segment lost 5 bases, leaving 4 bases of the junction unmatched. CDR3: CASSRTSGSGQFF. The CDR3 DNA reads as TGTGCCAGCAGCCGGACTAGCGGGAGTGGGCAGTTCTTC.

This clonotype was picked up a small number of times. V usage is TRBV28 and J usage is TRBJ1-3; D is ambiguous. V shed 4 bases and J shed 0 bases, with 10 bases lying between them. The CDR3 runs 15 residues. Germline CDR1 is MDHEN and CDR2 is SYDVKM. The CDR3 DNA follows: TGTGCCAGCAGTTCCGACATTTTCTCTGGAAACACCATATATTTT. It is translated as CASSSDIFSGNTIYF.

The chain has TRBV9 and TRBJ2-2; tentative D call: TRBD1 (6 bases). The germline V and J ends were trimmed by 6 bases and 2 bases, with 17 bases remaining between them. This CDR3 region has 16 residues. Germline CDR1 SGDLS, CDR2 YYNGEE. The CDR3 is CASTLTGTRNTGELFF. The CDR3 DNA is TGTGCCAGCACCCTCACAGGGACACGAAACACCGGGGAGCTGTTTTTT. Filled out from reference TRBV9 and TRBJ2-2, the complete variable domain reads DSGVTQTPKHLITATGQRVTLRCSPRSGDLSVYWYQQSLDQGLQFLIQYYNGEERAKGNILERFSAQQFPDLHSELNLSSLELGDSALYFCASTLTGTRNTGELFFGEGSRLTVL.

This clonotype occurred a few times. This may come from a read error, since a much larger clone is one base off. The chain employs TRBV11-2 and TRBJ2-7, with 8 bases fitting TRBD2. This CDR3 has 15 residues. Per germline, CDR1 SGHAT and CDR2 FQNNGV. CDR3 protein: CASSSPGGAAYEQCF. The DNA for the CDR3 is TGTGCCAGCAGCTCCCCCGGGGGGGCAGCCTACGAGCAGTGCTTC. The full variable domain, rest sourced from reference TRBV11-2 and TRBJ2-7, is EAGVAQSPRYKIIEKRQSVAFWCNPISGHATLYWYQQILGQGPKLLIQFQNNGVVDDSQLPKDRFSAERLKGVDSTLKIQPAKLEDSAVYLCASSSPGGAAYEQCFGPGTRLTVT.

The gene calls are TRBV25-1 and TRBJ1-2, with 7 bases matching TRBD1. The germline CDR1 and CDR2 sequences are MGHDK and SYGVNS. The V gene end was trimmed by 2 bases and the J gene end by 6 bases; junction bases not matched to a gene: 6. The CDR3 runs 14 residues. The CDR3 sequence: CASSEQDRRNGYTF. For the CDR3, the DNA is TGTGCCAGCAGTGAACAGGACAGGAGAAATGGCTACACCTTC.

This clonotype was counted only a few times. Here the CDR3 reads CASSGSGSNTDTQYF. CDR3 bases: TGTGCCAGCAGCGGTAGCGGGAGTAACACAGATACGCAGTATTTT. The rearrangement links TRBV9 to TRBJ2-3; TRBD2 matches 9 bases. The germline gives CDR1 SGDLS, CDR2 YYNGEE. The trim removed 3 bases at V and 2 bases at J, leaving 4 bases unmatched. This CDR3 spans 15 amino acids.

This clonotype was detected only a few times. CDR3 DNA: TGTGCCAGCAGTTCCCTCACAGTGAGGGGAGTTAACTACGAGCAGTACTTC. Translation: CASSSLTVRGVNYEQYF. V gene TRBV28 combines with J gene TRBJ2-7; the D gene could be TRBD1 or TRBD2 (5 bases each). The CDR3 covers 17 residues. CDR1 MDHEN and CDR2 SYDVKM come from the germline V gene. The V gene lost 4 bases and the J gene lost 3 bases, with 22 bases spanning the gap.

This clonotype was counted at least ten times. The genes are TRBV12-3 or TRBV12-4 and TRBJ2-7; D unclear. This CDR3 is built from 15 residues. The V end lost 4 bases, the J end lost 1 base, and 14 bases lay between the germline ends. The CDR3 DNA sequence: TGTGCCAGCAGTTCCGCCGCGGTTGTTTCCTACGAGCAGTACTTC. Protein product: CASSSAAVVSYEQYF.

This clonotype has just a few counts. The gene calls are TRBV6-1 and TRBJ2-3; TRBD1 or TRBD2 may be the D gene (7 bases each). Germline V CDR1 and CDR2: MNHNS, SASEGT. This CDR3 region has 13 residues. Trimming shortened V by 8 bases and J by 3 bases, and 12 bases separated the two germline ends. CDR3 residues: CASQGGGTDTQYF. Here the CDR3 DNA reads TGTGCCAGCCAGGGGGGAGGGACAGATACGCAGTATTTT.

This clonotype was counted ten times or more. A read error may produce the germline difference seen at one junction end. The rearrangement uses TRBV5-1 and TRBJ2-1; possible D gene TRBD1, 6 bases. Germline values: CDR1 SGHRS, CDR2 YFSETQ. This CDR3 comprises 14 residues. DNA for the CDR3: TGTGCCAGCAGCTTATTGGCAGGGGTAAATGAGCAGTTCTTC. This gives the protein CASSLLAGVNEQFF.